This TCR beta chain was found in a study of T cells in Graves' hyperthyroidism and ophthalmopathy. As for the study in general: Before treatment of any kind, peripheral blood was taken at initial diagnosis.

Regarding the study as a whole: Most thyroid clonotypes expanded above 0.001 appeared in blood too.

Amplification targeted TCR beta CDR3 regions from RNA transcripts. HTBI primers drove first-round RT-PCR of the TCR CDR3. One entry per CDR3 protein, called by TCRdb with MiXCR from the multiplex PCR reads. In the table there are hundreds of thousands of distinct CDR3 sequences, around 16% of which are singletons. PBMCs were collected from an approximately 10 ml volume of fresh peripheral blood. This CDR3 contains 13 residues. V lost 6 bases to trimming and J lost 0 bases, with 8 bases between them. Looked up from germline, CDR1 is SGHAT and CDR2 is FQDESV (reference sequence). This clonotype was detected ten times or more. Its cognate antigen is unknown.

This receptor was obtained from a young woman with Graves' hyperthyroidism. The chain combines TRBV11-1 with TRBJ1-1; D call uncertain. The specimen was blood. This chain's CDR3 is CASSVQMNTEAFF. CDR3 coding DNA: TGTGCCAGCAGTGTGCAGATGAACACTGAAGCTTTCTTT.